A selection of T cell receptor beta chains follows, all from one sample in a study of T cell repertoires in cytomegalovirus infection. TCRdb re-called the reads with MiXCR, one entry per CDR3 protein. The sample shows fewer than 550,000 distinct CDR3 sequences, more than 25% of them seen only once. The sequenced material came from PBMCs. These receptors came from a human donor in good health (CMV status not recorded). Some clones in this sample may be carry-over from other donors' samples. Each CDR3 is given with its conserved first and last residue. A D gene is named only where the DNA matches it firmly. Clone size is stated in some rows and not others, as once, few, many or a class when expanded.

clone_size,v_call,j_call,d_call,cdr3_aa,cdr3_nt
once,TRBV7-2,TRBJ1-6,-,CASSGDRPNSPLHF,TGTGCCAGCAGCGGCGACAGACCTAATTCACCCCTCCACTTT
-,TRBV10-3,TRBJ2-1,TRBD2,CAISESGGRGSEQFF,TGTGCCATCAGTGAGTCAGGCGGGAGAGGAAGTGAGCAGTTCTTC
few,TRBV4-1,TRBJ2-2,-,CASSHPLADSNTGELFF,TGCGCCAGCAGCCACCCGTTGGCGGATTCGAACACCGGGGAGCTGTTTTTT
-,TRBV12-3/TRBV12-4,TRBJ2-5,-,CASSFRDTEETQYF,TGTGCCAGCAGTTTTCGGGACACCGAAGAGACCCAGTACTTC
-,TRBV4-3,TRBJ2-1,-,CASSQESRGYNEQFF,TGCGCCAGCAGCCAAGAGTCGAGGGGGTACAATGAGCAGTTCTTC
-,TRBV7-2,TRBJ2-1,-,CASSSRGGQGSYNEQFF,TGTGCCAGCAGCTCCCGGGGGGGACAGGGCTCCTACAATGAGCAGTTCTTC
few,TRBV18,TRBJ1-1,-,CASSPSSARGTEAFF,TGTGCCAGCTCACCATCCTCTGCGAGGGGCACTGAAGCTTTCTTT
-,TRBV5-4,TRBJ1-1,-,CASSSGARKRNTEAFF,TGTGCCAGCAGCTCGGGGGCGCGAAAGAGGAACACTGAAGCTTTCTTT
many,TRBV7-2,TRBJ2-1,-,CASSAQRGVAIEQFF,TGTGCCAGCAGCGCACAACGGGGCGTAGCCATTGAGCAGTTCTTC
-,TRBV19,TRBJ2-3,TRBD1,CASSPPGTVYHTDTQYF,TGTGCCAGTAGTCCGCCCGGGACAGTCTACCACACAGATACGCAGTATTTT
many,TRBV7-8,TRBJ2-3,TRBD1,CASSLMGQGQYF,TGTGCCAGCAGCTTAATGGGACAGGGGCAGTATTTT
-,TRBV5-5,TRBJ1-2,TRBD1,CASSYGQGFYGYTF,TGTGCCAGCAGCTACGGACAGGGATTCTATGGCTACACCTTC
many,TRBV7-3,TRBJ2-1,TRBD2,CASSLSLLAVEQFF,TGTGCCAGCAGCTTGTCTCTACTAGCGGTTGAGCAGTTCTTC
-,TRBV4-3,TRBJ2-3,-,CASSQEAASRGTQYF,TGCGCCAGCAGCCAAGAAGCAGCCTCCCGGGGTACGCAGTATTTT
few,TRBV6-1,TRBJ2-1,TRBD1,CASSPWTGGGNEQFF,TGTGCCAGCAGCCCTTGGACAGGGGGCGGCAATGAGCAGTTCTTC
-,TRBV19,TRBJ2-4,TRBD2,CASRLAGGGINIQCF,TGTGCCAGTAGACTAGCGGGAGGGGGAATAAACATTCAGTGCTTC
-,TRBV29-1,TRBJ1-1,TRBD1,CSVGQGYSWAGDMNTEAFF,TGCAGCGTGGGACAGGGCTACTCCTGGGCTGGGGATATGAACACTGAAGCTTTCTTT
-,TRBV7-8,TRBJ1-2,TRBD1,CASSSERRQGLIGGYTF,TGTGCCAGCAGCTCAGAGAGGCGACAGGGGCTTATCGGTGGCTACACCTTC
-,TRBV20-1,TRBJ2-3,TRBD2,CSAREWTSLGTDTQYF,TGCAGTGCTAGGGAATGGACTAGCCTAGGGACAGATACGCAGTATTTT
many,TRBV7-2,TRBJ2-5,-,CASSPRVWGGARNQETQYF,TGTGCCAGCAGCCCACGAGTTTGGGGAGGAGCTAGAAACCAAGAGACCCAGTACTTC
-,TRBV7-2,TRBJ2-2,-,CASSPRATGVRVTGELFF,TGTGCCAGCAGCCCGCGTGCTACGGGAGTACGTGTAACCGGGGAGCTGTTTTTT
-,TRBV7-9,TRBJ1-6,-,CASSSEWVYNSPLHF,TGTGCCAGCAGTTCTGAATGGGTCTATAATTCACCCCTCCACTTT
-,TRBV7-3,TRBJ1-1,-,CASSMGHANTEAFF,TGTGCCAGCAGCATGGGTCACGCTAACACTGAAGCTTTCTTT
-,TRBV5-6,TRBJ1-2,-,CASSPEGRNYGYTF,TGTGCCAGCAGCCCGGAAGGGCGCAACTATGGCTACACCTTC
-,TRBV7-9,TRBJ2-7,TRBD1,CASSQIQGRYEQYF,TGTGCCAGCAGCCAGATACAGGGGCGGTACGAGCAGTACTTC
few,TRBV5-1,TRBJ2-7,-,CASSILGEQYF,TGCGCCAGCAGCATCCTAGGCGAGCAGTACTTC
few,TRBV6-2/TRBV6-3,TRBJ2-7,-,CASRGTATYEQYF,TGTGCCAGCAGAGGGACCGCTACCTACGAGCAGTACTTC
few,TRBV7-3,TRBJ1-2,-,CASSFKSKGDGYTF,TGTGCCAGCAGCTTCAAGAGCAAGGGGGATGGCTACACCTTC
few,TRBV11-2,TRBJ2-5,-,CASKAELIQETQYF,TGTGCCAGCAAAGCGGAGTTGATACAAGAGACCCAGTACTTC
few,TRBV6-2/TRBV6-3,TRBJ1-1,-,CASSFESWTEAFF,TGTGCCAGCAGTTTCGAAAGCTGGACTGAAGCTTTCTTT
few,TRBV7-9,TRBJ2-2,TRBD2,CASSLVGLAINTGELFF,TGTGCCAGCAGCTTAGTAGGACTAGCTATTAACACCGGGGAGCTGTTTTTT
-,TRBV28,TRBJ1-2,-,CASIGTWTGREGYTF,TGTGCCAGCATCGGGACGTGGACGGGCAGAGAGGGCTACACCTTC
-,TRBV18,TRBJ2-1,TRBD2,CASSSGLAGVVGEQFF,TGTGCCAGCTCATCGGGACTAGCGGGAGTAGTTGGTGAGCAGTTCTTC
-,TRBV4-1,TRBJ1-3,TRBD1,CASSQGHGTGARRSGNTIYF,TGCGCCAGCAGCCAAGGCCACGGGACAGGGGCTCGACGCTCTGGAAACACCATATATTTT
many,TRBV6-2/TRBV6-3,TRBJ2-2,-,CASSYSSPGSASNTGELFF,TGTGCCAGCAGTTACTCGAGTCCAGGGTCCGCATCGAACACCGGGGAGCTGTTTTTT
once,TRBV7-8,TRBJ1-6,-,CASGPCTGTNSPLHF,TGTGCCAGCGGGCCGTGCACAGGAACCAATTCACCCCTCCACTTT
many,TRBV7-2,TRBJ2-2,-,CASSLVSGLDTGELFF,TGTGCCAGCAGCCTTGTGAGCGGGCTCGACACCGGGGAGCTGTTTTTT
-,TRBV6-2/TRBV6-3,TRBJ1-1,-,CASSPKGTDTEAFF,TGTGCCAGCAGTCCGAAAGGGACCGACACTGAAGCTTTCTTT
-,TRBV28,TRBJ1-2,-,CASVTQGGYTF,TGTGCCAGCGTGACCCAGGGAGGCTACACCTTC
-,TRBV9,TRBJ2-2,-,CASQGPANTGELFF,TGTGCCAGTCAGGGGCCGGCGAACACCGGGGAGCTGTTTTTT
-,TRBV6-2/TRBV6-3,TRBJ2-1,TRBD2,CASSNLRTSGRNSEQFF,TGTGCCAGCAGTAATCTCCGGACTAGCGGGAGAAATAGTGAGCAGTTCTTC
-,TRBV25-1,TRBJ2-1,-,CASRSSSSSYNEQFF,TGTGCCAGCAGGTCATCCTCGAGCTCCTACAATGAGCAGTTCTTC
few,TRBV7-2,TRBJ2-5,TRBD2,CASSLEVRASGRAGETQYF,TGTGCCAGCAGCTTAGAAGTCCGGGCTAGCGGGAGGGCCGGAGAGACCCAGTACTTC
few,TRBV4-1,TRBJ2-1,-,CASSQVGVGPQQFF,TGCGCCAGCAGCCAAGTCGGAGTAGGGCCCCAGCAGTTCTTC
-,TRBV10-3,TRBJ1-4,-,CAISDRQESLGVFF,TGTGCCATCAGTGATAGACAGGAGAGTCTCGGGGTGTTTTTT
many,TRBV7-8,TRBJ2-7,TRBD1,CASSLAGSGGRDEQYF,TGTGCCAGCAGCTTAGCCGGGTCAGGGGGCAGGGACGAGCAGTACTTC
many,TRBV7-2,TRBJ2-7,TRBD2,CASSLAGTSDYEQYF,TGTGCCAGCAGCTTAGCCGGGACTAGCGACTACGAGCAGTACTTC
-,TRBV6-2/TRBV6-3,TRBJ1-1,TRBD1,CASGKGTVRTEAFF,TGTGCCAGCGGAAAAGGGACAGTCAGGACTGAAGCTTTCTTT
many,TRBV7-2,TRBJ1-1,TRBD1,CASSYRGPDTEAFF,TGTGCCAGCAGCTACAGGGGGCCGGACACTGAAGCTTTCTTT
few,TRBV11-3,TRBJ1-2,-,CASSPAWGGDYGYTF,TGTGCCAGCAGCCCCGCGTGGGGAGGGGACTATGGCTACACCTTC
-,TRBV19,TRBJ2-2,TRBD2,CASGRLARRNGELFF,TGTGCCAGTGGACGACTAGCGAGACGAAACGGGGAGCTGTTTTTT
-,TRBV19,TRBJ2-2,-,CASTPLGLGVTGELFF,TGTGCCAGTACCCCCCTAGGGCTAGGGGTAACCGGGGAGCTGTTTTTT
few,TRBV12-3/TRBV12-4,TRBJ1-2,TRBD1,CASSLRGQHYGYTF,TGTGCCAGCAGTTTAAGGGGGCAGCACTATGGCTACACCTTC
-,TRBV6-6,TRBJ2-3,TRBD1,CASKDRGADTQYF,TGTGCCAGCAAGGACAGGGGTGCAGATACGCAGTATTTT
-,TRBV7-2,TRBJ1-1,-,CASSLAGPNAFF,TGTGCCAGCAGCTTAGCCGGCCCCAATGCTTTCTTT
-,TRBV6-2/TRBV6-3,TRBJ2-1,-,CASSLLRGNEQFF,TGTGCCAGCAGCCTGTTGAGGGGCAATGAGCAGTTCTTC
few,TRBV7-8,TRBJ1-3,-,CASSLVPGTGNTIYF,TGTGCCAGCAGCTTAGTTCCAGGGACGGGAAACACCATATATTTT
-,TRBV5-6,TRBJ1-5,TRBD1,CASSGRQGAGNQPQHF,TGTGCCAGCAGCGGGCGACAGGGGGCTGGCAATCAGCCCCAGCATTTT
-,TRBV7-2,TRBJ2-3,TRBD2,CATKDITSGSGTQYF,TGTGCCACCAAGGACATCACTAGCGGGAGCGGCACGCAGTATTTT